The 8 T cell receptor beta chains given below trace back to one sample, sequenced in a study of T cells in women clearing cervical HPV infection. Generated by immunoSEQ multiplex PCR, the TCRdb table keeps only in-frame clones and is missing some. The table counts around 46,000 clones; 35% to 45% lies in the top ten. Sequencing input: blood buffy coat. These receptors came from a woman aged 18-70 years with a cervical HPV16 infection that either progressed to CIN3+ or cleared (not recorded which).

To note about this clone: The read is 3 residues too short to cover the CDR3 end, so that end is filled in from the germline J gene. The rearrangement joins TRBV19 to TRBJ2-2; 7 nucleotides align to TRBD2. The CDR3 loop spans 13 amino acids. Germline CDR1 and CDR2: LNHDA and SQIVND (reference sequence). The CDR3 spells CASSPPVTSPLFF. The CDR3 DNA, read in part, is TGTGCCAGTAGTCCCCCAGTGACTAGCCCG. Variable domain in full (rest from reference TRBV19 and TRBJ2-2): DGGITQSPKYLFRKEGQNVTLSCEQNLNHDAMYWYRQDPGQGLRLIYYSQIVNDFQKGDIAEGYSVSREKKESFPLTVTSAQKNPTAFYLCASSPPVTSPLFFGEGSRLTVL.

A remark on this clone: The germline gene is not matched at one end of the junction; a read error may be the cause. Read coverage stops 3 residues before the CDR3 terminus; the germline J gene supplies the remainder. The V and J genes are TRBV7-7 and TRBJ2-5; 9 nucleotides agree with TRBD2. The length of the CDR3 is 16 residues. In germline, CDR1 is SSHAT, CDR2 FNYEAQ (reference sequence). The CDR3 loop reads CASSPGLAGSQETQYF. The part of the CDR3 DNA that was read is TGTGCTAGCAGCCCCGGGCTAGCGGGAAGTCAAGAGACC.

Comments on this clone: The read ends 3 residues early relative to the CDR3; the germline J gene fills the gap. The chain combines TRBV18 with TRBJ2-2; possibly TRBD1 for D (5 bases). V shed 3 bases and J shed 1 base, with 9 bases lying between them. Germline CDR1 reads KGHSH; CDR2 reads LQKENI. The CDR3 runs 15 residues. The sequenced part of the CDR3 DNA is TGTGCCAGCTCACCGGTTGGACAGAACACCGGGGAG. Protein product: CASSPVGQNTGE. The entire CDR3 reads CASSPVGQNTGELFF.

The CDR3 bases that were read are TGTGCCTGGAGTTCCCTGAGCTACACCGGGGAG. It specifies CAWSSLSYTGE. The CDR3 reads in full as CAWSSLSYTGELFF. The rearrangement joins TRBV30 to TRBJ2-2; D is undetermined. From the germline J gene comes the end of the CDR3, since the read stops 3 residues before it. CDR1 is GTSNPN and CDR2 is SVGIG in the germline V gene (reference sequence). The CDR3 loop spans 14 amino acids. Deletions cut 2 bases from V and 3 bases from J, with 10 bases between.

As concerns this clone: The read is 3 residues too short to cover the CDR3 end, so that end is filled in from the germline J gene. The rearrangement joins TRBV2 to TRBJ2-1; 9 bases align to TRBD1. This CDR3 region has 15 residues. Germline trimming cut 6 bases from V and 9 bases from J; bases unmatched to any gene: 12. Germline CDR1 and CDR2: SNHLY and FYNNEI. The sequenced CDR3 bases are TGTGCCAGCAGGAAGGACAGGGGTTCTCACAGTGAG. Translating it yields CASRKDRGSHSE. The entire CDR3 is CASRKDRGSHSEQFF.

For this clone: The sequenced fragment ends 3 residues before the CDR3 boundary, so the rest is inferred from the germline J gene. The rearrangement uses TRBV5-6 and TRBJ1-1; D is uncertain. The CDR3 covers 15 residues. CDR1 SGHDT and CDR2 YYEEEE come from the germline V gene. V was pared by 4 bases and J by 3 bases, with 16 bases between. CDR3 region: CASSPPPGSYTEAFF. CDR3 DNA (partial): TGTGCCAGCAGCCCTCCCCCAGGATCCTACACTGAA.

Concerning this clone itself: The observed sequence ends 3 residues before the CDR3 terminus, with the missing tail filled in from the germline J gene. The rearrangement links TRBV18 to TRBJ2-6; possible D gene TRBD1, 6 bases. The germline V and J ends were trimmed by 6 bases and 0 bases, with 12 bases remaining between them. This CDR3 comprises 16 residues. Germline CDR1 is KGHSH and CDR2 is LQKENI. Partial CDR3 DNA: TGTGCCAGCTCCCCGAGGACAGTCTCTGGGGCCAACGTC. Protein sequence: CASSPRTVSGANV. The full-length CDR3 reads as CASSPRTVSGANVLTF.

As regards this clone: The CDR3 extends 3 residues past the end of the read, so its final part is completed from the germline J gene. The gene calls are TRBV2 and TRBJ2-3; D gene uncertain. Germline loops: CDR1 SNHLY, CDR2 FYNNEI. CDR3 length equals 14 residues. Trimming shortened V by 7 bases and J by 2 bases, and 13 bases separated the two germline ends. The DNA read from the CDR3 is TGTGCCAGCAAGGCCACGAGATACACAGATACG. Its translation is CASKATRYTDT. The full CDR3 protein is CASKATRYTDTQYF.